Following are 17 T cell receptor beta chains from one sample sequenced in a study of T cells in Graves' hyperthyroidism and ophthalmopathy. TCR beta CDR3 regions were amplified from RNA transcripts. RT-PCR in the first round (using the HTBI primer set) targeted the TCR CDR3. TCRdb re-called the multiplex PCR reads with MiXCR, one entry per CDR3 protein. The table has some 500,000 distinct CDR3 sequences, around 15% seen once; the top ten hold 25% to 35%. Sequences were obtained from blood. These receptors all come from a woman aged 30 to 39 with Graves' ophthalmopathy.

This clonotype was seen many times. CDR3 nucleotides: TGTGCCAGCAGTGGAATAGCGGGAGGAGATACGCAGTATTTT. Residues: CASSGIAGGDTQYF. J is TRBJ2-3 and V is TRBV6-2 or TRBV6-3, with 10 nucleotides matching TRBD2. The V and J ends lost 5 bases and 5 bases, in that order; junction bases with no gene match: 4. The CDR3 covers 14 residues. Per the germline V gene, CDR1 is MNHEY and CDR2 is SVGEGT.

The chain couples TRBV5-1 to TRBJ2-2; D is unresolved. CDR3 length: 14 amino acids. Trimming stripped 6 bases from V and 6 bases from J, with 15 bases between. The V gene's germline CDR1 is SGHRS and CDR2 YFSETQ. CDR3 nucleotides: TGCGCCAGCACGGCCTCTAGTGGCGCCGGGGAGCTGTTTTTT. This sequence encodes CASTASSGAGELFF.

Points on this clonotype: A read error may explain this, as a much larger clone is one base away. The chain couples TRBV2 to TRBJ1-3, with D perhaps matching TRBD1 (5 bases). CDR1 is SNHLY, CDR2 FYNNEI, per germline. The CDR3 extends over 15 amino acids. The CDR3 region is CASSSGTGSGNTICF. DNA of the CDR3: TGTGCCAGCAGCTCCGGGACCGGCTCTGGAAACACCATATGTTTT.

The gene calls are TRBV19 and TRBJ2-3, with unresolved D. Germline CDR1 LNHDA, CDR2 SQIVND (reference sequence). The CDR3 runs to 14 residues. Trimming cost V 5 bases and J 0 bases, with 9 bases left between them. The CDR3 spells CASSAQSSTDTQYF. The CDR3 nucleotides read TGTGCCAGTAGTGCCCAGTCGAGCACAGATACGCAGTATTTT.

This clonotype was observed at least ten times. V usage is TRBV2 and J usage is TRBJ1-1, with 7 bases that match TRBD1. Trimming at V came to 2 bases and at J to 1 base, leaving 4 bases not matched to a gene. The CDR3 loop spans 15 amino acids. Germline CDR1 reads SNHLY; CDR2 reads FYNNEI. The DNA of the CDR3 is TGTGCCAGCAGTGAAAGGGGGCTTACGAACACTGAAGCTTTCTTT. This gives the protein CASSERGLTNTEAFF.

This clonotype was recorded at least ten times. The V gene is TRBV3-1, the J gene TRBJ2-7; D is unclear. The CDR3 has 15 amino acids. The V end lost 4 bases, the J end lost 5 bases, and 18 bases lay between the germline ends. CDR1 LGHDT and CDR2 YNNKEL come from the germline V gene (reference sequence). The CDR3 is CASSRWTSSPNEQYF. The CDR3 DNA reads as TGTGCCAGCAGCCGCTGGACGTCCTCTCCTAACGAGCAGTACTTC.

The rearrangement joins TRBV19 to TRBJ2-3, with TRBD2 identical over 7 bases. The CDR3 is 17 amino acids. Trimming took 3 bases from V and 2 from J; bases not matched to a gene: 11. Germline values: CDR1 LNHDA, CDR2 SQIVND (reference sequence). The CDR3 region has the DNA TGTGCCAGTAGTATCACCCTCGGCGGGAGAATCACAGATACGCAGTATTTT. Protein product: CASSITLGGRITDTQYF.

The sample holds a few counts of this clonotype. A much larger clone differs by one base, so this may be a read error. The rearrangement joins TRBV12-3 or TRBV12-4 to TRBJ2-7; no clear D gene. CDR3 length: 12 amino acids. The CDR3 sequence is CAGRSGPYEQYF. The CDR3 DNA is TGTGCCGGCAGATCCGGACCGTACGAGCAGTACTTC.

This clonotype was seen only a few times. The rearrangement joins TRBV19 to TRBJ1-5; 7 bases fit TRBD1. Germline CDR1 is LNHDA and CDR2 is SQIVND (reference sequence). Germline trimming cut 5 bases from V and 3 bases from J; bases unmatched to any gene: 7. The CDR3 extends over 15 amino acids. CDR3 nucleotide sequence: TGTGCCAGTAGTGTCTACAGGGGCCCCAATCAGCCCCAGCATTTT. Protein product: CASSVYRGPNQPQHF. The whole variable domain, remainder taken from reference TRBV19 and TRBJ1-5, is DGGITQSPKYLFRKEGQNVTLSCEQNLNHDAMYWYRQDPGQGLRLIYYSQIVNDFQKGDIAEGYSVSREKKESFPLTVTSAQKNPTAFYLCASSVYRGPNQPQHFGDGTRLSIL.

This clonotype came up many times. The rearrangement links TRBV20-1 to TRBJ2-1; D gene uncertain. CDR3 length: 10 amino acids. Per the germline V gene, CDR1 is DFQATT and CDR2 is SNEGSKA (reference sequence). The V and J ends lost 6 bases and 12 bases respectively, with 12 bases between them. This CDR3 is CSAGRSAQFF. The CDR3 nucleotides are TGCAGTGCAGGCCGTAGTGCGCAGTTCTTC.

This clonotype turned up a few times. V gene TRBV10-3 combines with J gene TRBJ2-7; tentatively, D is TRBD1 or TRBD2 (5 bases each). Germline V gives CDR1 ENHRY, CDR2 SYGVKD. V was trimmed by 3 bases and J by 3 bases, leaving 12 bases between them. This CDR3 comprises 14 residues. The DNA of the CDR3 is TGTGCCATCAGTGAAACCGGGACCGTCTACGAGCAGTACTTC. Amino acid sequence: CAISETGTVYEQYF.

This clonotype was detected a few times. The genes are TRBV20-1 and TRBJ2-3, with 7 bases identical to TRBD2. J was trimmed by 1 base and V by 4 bases; bases with no gene match: 2. CDR3 size: 13 residues. Germline V gene data show CDR1 as DFQATT and CDR2 as SNEGSKA (reference sequence). The CDR3 nucleotides read TGCAGTGCTAATCGGGGGGGCACAGATACGCAGTATTTT. Encoded protein: CSANRGGTDTQYF.

This clonotype was counted ten times or more. V gene TRBV7-2 combines with J gene TRBJ2-5; 9 nucleotides match TRBD1. This CDR3 region has 14 residues. V lost 4 bases and J lost 4; bases outside the gene matches: 4. Germline CDR1 is SGHTA and CDR2 is FQGNSA. CDR3 nucleotides: TGTGCCAGCAGCTCCGACAGGGGGGGAGAGACCCAGTACTTC. Its protein product is CASSSDRGGETQYF.

This clonotype was seen many times. The CDR3 sequence: CASSPSGVGEETQYF. The CDR3 nucleotides read TGTGCCAGCAGTCCCTCCGGGGTTGGAGAAGAGACCCAGTACTTC. The chain couples TRBV28 to TRBJ2-5; TRBD2 is a possible D gene (5 bases). With 5 bases removed from V and 3 bases from J, the gap between germline ends came to 16 bases. The V gene's germline CDR1 is MDHEN and CDR2 SYDVKM. The CDR3 spans 15 residues.

The CDR3 sequence: CASSPAGQGYTDTQYF. The CDR3, as DNA: TGTGCCAGCAGCCCGGCGGGACAGGGCTACACAGATACGCAGTATTTT. This chain joins TRBV7-2 and TRBJ2-3; 9 nucleotides align to TRBD1. Trimming removed 5 bases from V and 2 bases from J; junction bases left unmatched: 8. This CDR3 comprises 16 residues. From germline, CDR1 is SGHTA and CDR2 FQGNSA.

This clonotype was recorded a few times. The chain has TRBV3-1 and TRBJ2-3, with D tentatively TRBD2 (5 bases). In germline, CDR1 is LGHDT, CDR2 YNNKEL (reference sequence). V lost 1 base and J 4 bases, leaving 12 bases between the germline ends. This CDR3 spans 15 amino acids. The CDR3 spells CASSQGEWAADTQYF. The CDR3 DNA is TGTGCCAGCAGCCAAGGGGAGTGGGCGGCAGATACGCAGTATTTT.

This clonotype was recorded many times. The J gene is TRBJ2-1, the V gene TRBV3-1; the D is unclear. The germline CDR1 and CDR2 sequences are LGHDT and YNNKEL (reference sequence). CDR3 length: 13 amino acids. V was clipped by 0 bases and J by 4 bases, with 4 bases between them. CDR3 DNA sequence: TGTGCCAGCAGCCAAGACGAATACAATGAGCAGTTCTTC. The encoded protein is CASSQDEYNEQFF.